This T cell receptor beta chain was obtained from a study of cytomegalovirus exposure and HLA in healthy donors. Germline CDR1 SGHRS, CDR2 YFSETQ. The trim removed 5 bases at V and 7 bases at J, leaving 11 bases unmatched. The CDR3 runs to 15 residues. The PCR made use of 60 Vbeta and 13 Jbeta primers. Sequencing used immunoSEQ multiplex PCR; TCRdb keeps in-frame clones, though not all of them. This table lists roughly 57,000 clones. This sequence was found in a woman aged 25 to 45 in good health and CMV-seropositive. Sequencing input: PBMCs. The chain joins TRBV5-1 to TRBJ1-5, with 8 nucleotides matching TRBD1. The CDR3 nucleotides are TGCGCCAGCAGTGTTTCCGGGACAGGAGGACAGCCCCAGCATTTT. Translated: CASSVSGTGGQPQHF.